This T cell receptor (beta chain) was documented in a study of vaccination and CD4 T cells after COVID-19. This clonotype was recorded a few times. Its antigen is unknown. Cultured CD4+ T-cell DNA underwent Oncomine TCR Beta short-read sequencing. After culture, CD4+ T cells served as the source for genomic DNA extraction. One entry per CDR3 protein results from TCRdb running MiXCR on the PCR reads. Counted here are some 6,600 distinct CDR3 sequences, around 50% occurring once; the ten biggest clones make up under 55%. Germline assignment: CDR1 SGHVS and CDR2 FNYEAQ. V gave up 4 bases and J gave up 4 bases, with 17 bases separating them. This CDR3 region has 15 residues. The treatment here: approximately nine-day PBMC culture with coronavirus spike peptide pools or control peptides (ViraFEST assay). The unexposed donor gave CD4+ T cells before the COVID-19 pandemic (2011-2018). Expansion of antigen-specific T cells with peptide pools by ViraFEST preceded sequencing of TCRs.

Study-level results: Rising from around 19 to 38, the median of SARS-CoV-2-reactive clonotypes did not change significantly. The study examined relatively few convalescent patients and included no early post-infection timepoints.

The clonotype originates from a human donor in good health. Sequencing input: CD4+ T cells from blood, cultured in vitro. The genes are TRBV7-6 and TRBJ2-7; possible D gene TRBD2, 7 bases. CDR3 DNA sequence: TGTGCCAGCAGCTCCCTAGGGGGGGCCGGATACGAGCAGTACTTC. Residues: CASSSLGGAGYEQYF.